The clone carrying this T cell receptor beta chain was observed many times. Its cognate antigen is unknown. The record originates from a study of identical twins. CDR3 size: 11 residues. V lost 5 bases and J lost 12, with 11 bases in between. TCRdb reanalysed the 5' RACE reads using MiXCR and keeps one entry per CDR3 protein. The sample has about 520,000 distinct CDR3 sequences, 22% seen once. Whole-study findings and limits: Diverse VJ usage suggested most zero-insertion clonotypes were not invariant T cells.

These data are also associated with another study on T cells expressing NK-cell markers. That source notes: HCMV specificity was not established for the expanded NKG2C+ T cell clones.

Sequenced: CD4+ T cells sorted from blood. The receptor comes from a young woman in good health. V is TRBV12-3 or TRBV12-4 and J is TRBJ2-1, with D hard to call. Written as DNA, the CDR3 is TGTGCCAGCAGTGCTCGGGCCAGGCAGTTCTTC. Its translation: CASSARARQFF.